This T cell receptor beta chain was sequenced during a study of cytomegalovirus exposure and HLA in healthy donors. Findings and limits, study-wide: TCR beta chains numbering some 160 were designated cytomegalovirus-associated. Reported results showed that the classifier diagnosed cytomegalovirus status with high specificity and sensitivity.

The ends lost 6 bases at V and 8 bases at J; junction bases unmatched: 7. CDR1 and CDR2 from the germline V gene are MNHEY and SVGAGI. The CDR3 spans 14 residues. This clone was seen only once. Its target is not known. Method: immunoSEQ multiplex PCR; TCRdb's copy keeps in-frame clones and lacks some. The sample consists of around 140,000 clones, 94% of them appearing once. The sequence came from a man in his late teens or twenties in good health and CMV-seropositive. The sample consisted of PBMCs. V and J are TRBV6-5 and TRBJ1-4; the match to TRBD1 covers 9 bases. This CDR3 reads CASSWGQGFEKLFF. For the CDR3, the DNA is TGTGCCAGCAGCTGGGGACAGGGTTTCGAAAAACTGTTTTTT.